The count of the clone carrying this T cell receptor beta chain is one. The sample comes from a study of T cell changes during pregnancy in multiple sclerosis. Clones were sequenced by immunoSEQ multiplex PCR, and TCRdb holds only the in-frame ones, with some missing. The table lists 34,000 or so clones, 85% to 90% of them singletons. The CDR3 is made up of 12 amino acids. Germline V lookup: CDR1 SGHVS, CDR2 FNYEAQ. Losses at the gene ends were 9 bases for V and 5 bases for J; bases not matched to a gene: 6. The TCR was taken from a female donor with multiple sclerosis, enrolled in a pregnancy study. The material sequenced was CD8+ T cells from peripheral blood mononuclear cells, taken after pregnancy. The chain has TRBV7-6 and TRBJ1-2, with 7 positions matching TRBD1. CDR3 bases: TGTGCCAGTTCATCAGGGGGATATGGCTACACCTTC. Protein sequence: CASSSGGYGYTF. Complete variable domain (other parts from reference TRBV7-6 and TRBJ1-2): GAGVSQSPRYKVTKRGQDVALRCDPISGHVSLYWYRQALGQGPEFLTYFNYEAQQDKSGLPNDRFSAERPEGSISTLTIQRTEQRDSAMYRCASSSGGYGYTFGSGTRLTVV.